The clone carrying this T cell receptor beta chain was counted ten times or more. What it binds is unknown. J gave up 6 bases and V 4 bases, and 6 bases lay outside the gene matches. Germline V gene sequence: CDR1 SGDLS, CDR2 YYNGEE. The CDR3 has 15 residues. The sample is drawn from a study of blood T cells in healthy people across ages. Study-wide points: TCR beta diversity tracked closely with naive T cell percentage.

Then a second PCR, running roughly 6 to 12 cycles, was carried out with a sample-barcoded 5' primer and a J-beta primer mix. TCRdb called the 5' RACE reads again in MiXCR, with one record for every CDR3 protein. Of 870,000 or so distinct CDR3 sequences listed, 29% are singletons. The sequenced sample consisted of blood. The TCR was taken from a woman of 80 years or more in good health. V is TRBV9 and J is TRBJ2-1, with 11 bases aligning to TRBD2. The CDR3 nucleotides read TGTGCCAGCAGCACTATAGCGGGGGGGATCAATGAGCAGTTCTTC. Translating it yields CASSTIAGGINEQFF. Drawing the rest from reference TRBV9 and TRBJ2-1, the complete variable domain is DSGVTQTPKHLITATGQRVTLRCSPRSGDLSVYWYQQSLDQGLQFLIQYYNGEERAKGNILERFSAQQFPDLHSELNLSSLELGDSALYFCASSTIAGGINEQFFGPGTRLTVL.